A selection of T cell receptor beta chains follows, all from one sample in a study of cytomegalovirus exposure and HLA in healthy donors. The data were produced by immunoSEQ multiplex PCR, yet TCRdb's version contains in-frame clones alone and is incomplete. The repertoire holds 100,000 to 150,000 clones, with 80% as singletons. Sequenced material: PBMCs. These receptors all stem from a man aged 30 to 39 in good health and CMV-seropositive. CDR3s include the opening cysteine and the closing phenylalanine or tryptophan. A D gene is named only where the DNA matches it firmly. Some rows mark clone size as missing; the rest say once, few, many or name a class of expanded clone.

d_gene | j_gene | v_gene | abundance | CDR3aa | CDR3nt
NA | TRBJ1-1 | TRBV30 | few | CAWSVLSGLKNTEAFF | TGTGCCTGGAGTGTCTTATCGGGACTGAAGAACACTGAAGCTTTCTTT
TRBD2 | TRBJ2-1 | TRBV6-1 | NA | CASSVGGGYNEQFF | TGTGCCAGCAGTGTCGGGGGGGGGTACAATGAGCAGTTCTTC
NA | TRBJ1-5 | TRBV21-1 | NA | CASSKVEASEPQHF | TGTGCCAGCAGCAAAGTCGAGGCATCGGAGCCCCAGCATTTT
TRBD2 | TRBJ2-1 | TRBV5-1 | once | CASTQLAGAYNEQFF | TGCGCCAGCACCCAACTAGCGGGGGCCTACAATGAGCAGTTCTTC
TRBD2 | TRBJ2-1 | TRBV28 | NA | CASSPGGLDNEQFF | TGTGCCAGCAGCCCGGGGGGGTTGGACAATGAGCAGTTCTTC
NA | TRBJ1-1 | TRBV5-5 | once | CASSLFPGDTEAFF | TGTGCCAGCAGCTTGTTTCCAGGGGACACTGAAGCTTTCTTT
NA | TRBJ1-1 | TRBV29-1 | NA | CSAMTGNTEAFF | TGCAGCGCGATGACAGGGAACACTGAAGCTTTCTTT
TRBD1 | TRBJ2-7 | TRBV6-1 | NA | CASRETGDEQYF | TGTGCCAGCAGAGAAACAGGGGACGAGCAGTACTTC
TRBD1 | TRBJ1-2 | TRBV5-1 | NA | CASSMGQGYYGYTF | TGCGCCAGCAGCATGGGACAGGGGTACTATGGCTACACCTTC
NA | TRBJ1-2 | TRBV6-1 | NA | CASPVGDNYGYTF | TGTGCCAGCCCCGTAGGAGATAACTATGGCTACACCTTC
NA | TRBJ2-7 | TRBV4-1 | NA | CASSQGHGQLGYEQYF | TGCGCCAGCAGCCAAGGACATGGACAGCTCGGCTACGAGCAGTACTTC
TRBD1 | TRBJ2-3 | TRBV7-3 | once | CASSPQGGDRGTDTQYF | TGTGCCAGCAGTCCTCAGGGAGGGGACAGGGGCACAGATACGCAGTATTTT
NA | TRBJ2-7 | TRBV10-3 | NA | CAIRAGFSYEQYF | TGTGCCATCAGGGCGGGGTTCTCCTACGAGCAGTACTTC
TRBD1 | TRBJ1-2 | TRBV19 | NA | CASSTSGTGNMYGYTF | TGTGCCAGTAGTACCTCCGGGACAGGAAACATGTATGGCTACACCTTC
NA | TRBJ1-1 | TRBV9 | NA | CASTEAHALEAFF | TGTGCCAGCACGGAGGCGCACGCTTTAGAAGCTTTCTTT
NA | TRBJ1-1 | TRBV19 | NA | CASSEGSNTEAFF | TGTGCCAGTAGTGAGGGATCGAACACTGAAGCTTTCTTT
NA | TRBJ2-1 | TRBV19 | NA | CASTRRGGNEQFF | TGTGCCAGTACCCGGAGAGGGGGCAATGAGCAGTTCTTC
NA | TRBJ2-3 | TRBV7-9 | NA | CASSLLEDSFTDTQYF | TGTGCCAGCAGCTTATTGGAGGACAGCTTCACAGATACGCAGTATTTT
NA | TRBJ1-1 | TRBV2 | NA | CASSVSGWGNTEAFF | TGTGCCAGCAGTGTTTCAGGGTGGGGGAACACTGAAGCTTTCTTT
NA | TRBJ2-3 | TRBV16 | NA | CASSQGLSTDTQYF | TGTGCCAGCAGCCAAGGACTTAGCACAGATACGCAGTATTTT
NA | TRBJ1-5 | TRBV4-2 | NA | CASSHQIRGDGNQPQHF | TGTGCCAGCAGCCACCAAATTCGGGGGGATGGCAATCAGCCCCAGCATTTT
NA | TRBJ1-1 | TRBV9 | NA | CASSGTPNTEAFF | TGTGCCAGCAGCGGGACACCGAACACTGAAGCTTTCTTT
NA | TRBJ2-1 | TRBV7-9 | NA | CASSPPGNNEQFF | TGTGCCAGCAGCCCGCCAGGGAACAATGAGCAGTTCTTC
NA | TRBJ2-1 | TRBV30 | NA | CAWKGIGSYNEQFF | TGTGCCTGGAAGGGGATCGGCTCCTACAATGAGCAGTTCTTC
NA | TRBJ1-1 | TRBV19 | NA | CASGRSAAFF | TGTGCCAGTGGGCGATCCGCAGCTTTCTTT
NA | TRBJ2-7 | TRBV15 | NA | CATSRDPALQALSYEQYF | TGTGCCACCAGCAGAGATCCCGCCTTACAGGCTCTCTCCTACGAGCAGTACTTC
TRBD1 | TRBJ1-2 | TRBV6-1 | NA | CASSESPDRAYGYTF | TGTGCCAGCAGTGAATCACCGGACAGGGCCTATGGCTACACCTTC
NA | TRBJ2-7 | TRBV7-9 | NA | CASSPLGPFVEQYF | TGTGCCAGCAGCCCCTTGGGCCCGTTTGTCGAGCAGTACTTC
NA | TRBJ2-3 | TRBV2 | few | CASSDSPGYSDTQYF | TGTGCCAGCAGTGACTCTCCGGGGTATTCAGATACGCAGTATTTT
NA | TRBJ2-1 | TRBV6-6 | NA | CASSYSPPESYNEQFF | TGTGCCAGCAGTTACTCGCCCCCCGAGTCCTACAATGAGCAGTTCTTC
TRBD2 | TRBJ2-3 | TRBV5-1 | NA | CASSPLATLSTDTQYF | TGCGCCAGCAGCCCACTAGCGACACTTAGCACAGATACGCAGTATTTT
NA | TRBJ1-4 | TRBV7-9 | few | CASSLGLGTPEKLFF | TGTGCCAGCAGCTTAGGCCTCGGTACTCCTGAAAAACTGTTTTTT
NA | TRBJ2-7 | TRBV4-1 | NA | CASSQDSFGGSATYEQYF | TGCGCCAGCAGCCAAGATAGCTTCGGAGGCAGCGCTACCTACGAGCAGTACTTC
NA | TRBJ2-3 | TRBV7-2 | NA | CASRRASTDTQYF | TGTGCCAGCAGAAGAGCCAGCACAGATACGCAGTATTTT
TRBD2 | TRBJ2-5 | TRBV28 | few | CASRLAGAGETQYF | TGTGCCAGCAGACTAGCGGGGGCCGGAGAGACCCAGTACTTC
NA | TRBJ1-1 | TRBV25-1 | NA | CASSECWGPCEAFF | TGTGCCAGCAGTGAATGCTGGGGGCCCTGCGAAGCTTTCTTT
TRBD2 | TRBJ2-1 | TRBV5-1 | NA | CASSLATSGGTNEQFF | TGCGCCAGCAGCTTGGCGACTAGCGGGGGGACCAATGAGCAGTTCTTC
TRBD1 | TRBJ1-2 | TRBV5-1 | NA | CASSLSGTGEGYTF | TGCGCCAGCAGCCTAAGTGGGACAGGGGAAGGATACACCTTC
TRBD1 | TRBJ2-1 | TRBV7-8 | NA | CASSYGQGSYNEQFF | TGTGCCAGCAGCTATGGACAGGGGTCCTACAATGAGCAGTTCTTC
NA | TRBJ2-7 | TRBV5-1 | NA | CASSLSNSYEQYF | TGCGCCAGCAGCTTGAGCAACTCCTACGAGCAGTACTTC
NA | TRBJ1-2 | TRBV27 | NA | CASAITRDFYGYTF | TGTGCCAGCGCGATTACGCGGGATTTCTATGGCTACACCTTC
NA | TRBJ1-5 | TRBV19 | NA | CAIATGRGQPQHF | TGTGCCATCGCTACAGGGAGGGGGCAGCCCCAGCATTTT
NA | TRBJ2-7 | TRBV28 | NA | CASSGQSGIDEQYF | TGTGCCAGCAGTGGACAGTCGGGGATCGACGAGCAGTACTTC